This TCR beta chain was captured in a study of blood T cell repertoires in COVID-19. The overall study: Nucleic acid was either cDNA or gDNA, and it came from T cells, B-cell-depleted T cells, or PBMCs.

CDR3 length: 14 residues. V lost 1 base to trimming and J lost 6 bases, with 15 bases between them. Germline V lookup: CDR1 SQVTM, CDR2 ANQGSEA. Sequenced by immunoSEQ multiplex PCR; TCRdb stores in-frame clones only, minus some. The data contain some 180,000 clones, 75% to 90% of them seen just once; the ten biggest clones take up approximately 6.2%. The chain carries TRBV29-1 and TRBJ1-2, with D perhaps TRBD1 (5 bases). Input material: PBMCs or T cells enriched from blood (not recorded which). The TCR originated in a man aged 35-49 years who had recovered from COVID-19. CDR3 nucleotide sequence: TGCAGCGTTGAAGTAAGGGGAGGATTGCATGGCTACACCTTC. Encoded protein: CSVEVRGGLHGYTF.